Sequencing of this T cell receptor (beta chain) was carried out in a study of somatic mutations in cytotoxic T cells in rheumatoid arthritis. As for the study in general: Blood from the patient (around 27 ml EDTA) was drawn right after diagnosis, pretreatment. Study outcomes and limitations: Exceedance of 20% of CD8+ cells by the largest CD8+ clone occurred in about an eighth of the roughly 60 patients.

The investigators isolated CD4+ and CD8+ cells by positive magnetic bead selection and checked their purity by flow cytometry. Using immunoSEQ multiplex PCR, the repertoire was profiled, and TCRdb retains in-frame clones only, with some absent. Of approximately 13,000 clones in the sample, about four fifths were seen once. This clone was seen once. The antigen is undetermined. This TCR was sampled from an adult with rheumatoid arthritis. The sample consisted of CD8+ T cells sorted from blood.

The CDR3 sequence is CAIPGRSGGPGGELFF. DNA for the CDR3: TGTGCCATCCCGGGACGGAGCGGGGGGCCAGGCGGGGAGCTGTTTTTT. The gene calls are TRBV10-3 and TRBJ2-2; 9 bases fit TRBD2. Per the germline V gene, CDR1 is ENHRY and CDR2 is SYGVKD. This CDR3 has 16 amino acids. With V trimmed by 8 bases and J by 7 bases, 14 bases remained unmatched.